Presented here are 30 T cell receptor beta chains from one specimen sequenced in a study of blood T cells in healthy people across ages. Using a J-beta primer mix together with a sample-barcoded 5' primer, a second PCR was run for about 6 to 12 cycles. TCRdb re-analysed the 5' RACE reads in MiXCR, keeping a single row per CDR3 protein. The sample holds roughly 2 million distinct CDR3 sequences; just under 50% are singletons and the top ten take approximately 2.1%. Sequenced sample: blood. Every receptor here comes from a woman aged 40 to 50 in good health.

This chain connects TRBV7-3 to TRBJ2-3; the match to TRBD1 covers 9 bases. The germline gives CDR1 SGHTA, CDR2 FQGTGA. With 1 base clipped from V and 5 bases from J, the junction kept 10 bases outside the gene matches. The CDR3 is 17 residues long. CDR3 residues: CASSLRGDREIGDTQYF. The CDR3 DNA sequence: TGTGCCAGCAGCTTAAGGGGGGACAGGGAGATTGGAGATACGCAGTATTTT.

This clonotype was seen only a few times. This chain uses TRBV5-5 with TRBJ2-3; 9 bases map to TRBD1. The CDR3 is 15 residues long. Trimming at V came to 4 bases and at J to 8 bases, leaving 11 bases not matched to a gene. Germline V gene sequence: CDR1 SGHKS, CDR2 YYEKEE (reference sequence). The CDR3 protein is CASSEGTGRMATQYF. The CDR3, as DNA: TGTGCCAGCAGCGAGGGGACAGGGAGGATGGCTACGCAGTATTTT.

The V call is TRBV7-6, the J call TRBJ1-2, with D possibly being TRBD1 (5 bases). Germline V gives CDR1 SGHVS, CDR2 FNYEAQ. Deletions cut 5 bases from V and 2 bases from J, with 21 bases between. The CDR3 totals 17 residues. CDR3 sequence (DNA): TGTGCCAGCAGCCCTGGGGGAGGGGAGGCTTGGAACTATGGCTACACCTTC. The encoded protein is CASSPGGGEAWNYGYTF.

This clonotype has only a few counts. The chain carries TRBV20-1 and TRBJ1-5, with 10 bases lining up with TRBD1. Unmatched junction bases numbered 6, after V lost 7 bases and J lost 6 bases. There are 13 residues in the CDR3. Germline loops: CDR1 DFQATT, CDR2 SNEGSKA (reference sequence). CDR3 nucleotide sequence: TGCAGTGTCCCGGGACAGGGGACTCAGCCCCAGCATTTT. This codes for CSVPGQGTQPQHF.

The chain joins TRBV5-1 to TRBJ2-5; TRBD1 is a possible D gene (6 bases). The CDR3 is 14 residues long. V gave up 4 bases and J gave up 2 bases, with 12 bases separating them. CDR1 is SGHRS and CDR2 is YFSETQ in the germline V gene. CDR3 DNA: TGCGCCAGCAGCGCAAGCAGGGGTCAAGAGACCCAGTACTTC. Encoded protein: CASSASRGQETQYF.

This clonotype was picked up a small number of times. The rearrangement joins TRBV11-2 to TRBJ2-1; 8 bases are shared with TRBD2. Germline V gene sequence: CDR1 SGHAT, CDR2 FQNNGV. Losses at the gene ends were 1 base for V and 8 bases for J; bases not matched to a gene: 13. The CDR3 consists of 17 residues. The CDR3: CASSLGGVTGGPYEQFF. The CDR3 DNA reads TGTGCCAGCAGCTTAGGCGGTGTAACGGGGGGGCCTTATGAGCAGTTCTTC.

The chain couples TRBV19 to TRBJ2-3; the D is unclear. The CDR3 loop spans 13 amino acids. Germline V CDR1 and CDR2: LNHDA, SQIVND (reference sequence). V lost 7 bases to trimming and J lost 1 base, with 9 bases between them. The chain's CDR3 is CASIRRGTDTQYF. The CDR3 DNA follows: TGTGCCAGTATCAGAAGAGGCACAGATACGCAGTATTTT.

This CDR3 is CASSLGDSGQPQHF. Written as DNA, the CDR3 is TGTGCCAGCAGTTTGGGAGATAGCGGGCAGCCCCAGCATTTT. J is TRBJ1-5 and V is TRBV27, with D uncertain. V was clipped by 3 bases and J by 7 bases, with 13 bases between them. Germline lookup yields CDR1 MNHEY and CDR2 SMNVEV (reference sequence). This CDR3 is 14 amino acids long.

V is TRBV10-3 and J is TRBJ2-5; possibly TRBD1 for D (6 bases). Germline CDR1 reads ENHRY; CDR2 reads SYGVKD. The CDR3 consists of 17 residues. V was trimmed by 1 base and J by 5 bases, leaving 20 bases between them. CDR3 region: CAISEFPPDSVGETQYF. DNA of the CDR3: TGTGCCATCAGTGAGTTCCCCCCGGACAGCGTAGGGGAGACCCAGTACTTC.

Here the CDR3 DNA reads TGCAGTGCTAGAGAGCGACTACTTAGCGGGGGGACGCAGTATTTT. Its translation is CSARERLLSGGTQYF. The chain uses TRBV20-1 and TRBJ2-3, with TRBD2 matching 10 bases. Looked up from germline, CDR1 is DFQATT and CDR2 is SNEGSKA (reference sequence). The CDR3 totals 15 residues. Losses at the gene ends were 0 bases for V and 9 bases for J; bases not matched to a gene: 9.

The chain employs TRBV7-2 and TRBJ1-1, with 8 bases fitting TRBD1. V shed 5 bases, J shed 4 bases, and the junction held 12 bases outside the gene matches. This CDR3 is built from 16 residues. In germline, CDR1 is SGHTA, CDR2 FQGNSA. The chain's CDR3 is CASSPQGAWGGTEAFF. The CDR3 bases are TGTGCCAGCAGCCCCCAGGGGGCCTGGGGTGGCACTGAAGCTTTCTTT.

The CDR3 sequence: CASRDNHNEQFF. In nucleotides, the CDR3 is TGTGCCAGCCGGGACAATCACAATGAGCAGTTCTTC. The J gene is TRBJ2-1, the V gene TRBV6-2 or TRBV6-3; D possibly corresponds to TRBD1 (6 bases). Germline lookup yields CDR1 MNHEY and CDR2 SVGEGT. This CDR3 contains 12 residues. V dropped 8 bases and J dropped 5 bases, with 10 bases sitting between them.

The chain employs TRBV2 and TRBJ2-3; TRBD1 matches 8 bases. The CDR3 is 14 amino acids. The germline gives CDR1 SNHLY, CDR2 FYNNEI. V gave up 9 bases and J gave up 1 base; unmatched junction bases: 6. CDR3 nucleotides: TGTGCCAGTGACAGGGGTGAGGGCACAGATACGCAGTATTTT. It is translated as CASDRGEGTDTQYF.

This clonotype was observed a few times. The chain has TRBV28 and TRBJ2-7; D is uncertain. The V and J ends lost 3 bases and 12 bases respectively, with 15 bases between them. CDR3 length: 12 residues. Germline V gene data show CDR1 as MDHEN and CDR2 as SYDVKM. The CDR3: CASSFGPSVPYF. The CDR3 nucleotides read TGTGCCAGCAGTTTTGGGCCTTCAGTCCCGTACTTC.

The chain carries TRBV28 and TRBJ2-5; 9 bases are a match to TRBD2. The CDR3 has 16 amino acids. The V gene end was trimmed by 5 bases and the J gene end by 1 base; junction bases not matched to a gene: 8. Germline assignment: CDR1 MDHEN and CDR2 SYDVKM. CDR3 region: CASSIVAGAIQETQYF. The CDR3 nucleotides are TGTGCCAGCAGTATAGTAGCGGGGGCAATCCAAGAGACCCAGTACTTC.

This clonotype was seen more than once but under ten times. The chain has TRBV24-1 and TRBJ2-4; the match to TRBD1 covers 7 bases. The CDR3 has 15 residues. The ends lost 4 bases at V and 2 bases at J; junction bases unmatched: 4. Germline V CDR1 and CDR2: KGHDR, SFDVKD. DNA of the CDR3: TGTGCCACCAGTGAGTCGACAGGGCCCAAAAACATTCAGTACTTC. Translating it yields CATSESTGPKNIQYF.

This chain joins TRBV4-2 and TRBJ2-3; 10 nucleotides agree with TRBD1. This CDR3 contains 17 residues. Looked up from germline, CDR1 is LGHNA and CDR2 is YNFKEQ. The trim removed 1 base at V and 6 bases at J, leaving 10 bases unmatched. In DNA form, the CDR3 reads TGTGCCAGCAGCCAAGGCGGTCGGACAGGGGGTTCGGATACGCAGTATTTT. Encoded protein: CASSQGGRTGGSDTQYF.

The chain recombines TRBV6-2 or TRBV6-3 with TRBJ2-1; TRBD2 aligns across 14 bases. The length of the CDR3 is 19 residues. Trimming took 7 bases from V and 0 from J; bases not matched to a gene: 11. Germline assignment: CDR1 MNHEY and CDR2 SVGEGT. The DNA for the CDR3 is TGTGCCAGCACCTACGGACTAGCGGGGGGCAGGAGCTCCTACAATGAGCAGTTCTTC. Encoded protein: CASTYGLAGGRSSYNEQFF.

The table lists this clonotype with a few counts. The V and J genes are TRBV7-3 and TRBJ2-3; D may be TRBD2 (6 bases). The CDR3 totals 17 residues. Trimming pared 0 bases from V and 2 bases from J, leaving 15 bases between. CDR1 and CDR2 (germline): SGHTA, FQGTGA. The CDR3 bases are TGTGCCAGCAGCTTAACGGCTAGCGCGCCCTCCACAGATACGCAGTATTTT. The encoded protein is CASSLTASAPSTDTQYF.

This chain connects TRBV19 to TRBJ2-1; 7 bases are a match to TRBD2. Germline lookup yields CDR1 LNHDA and CDR2 SQIVND (reference sequence). The J segment lost 6 bases and the V segment lost 2 bases, leaving 7 bases of the junction unmatched. This CDR3 has 15 residues. The CDR3 protein is CASSISLTSLNEQFF. The CDR3 nucleotides are TGTGCCAGTAGTATAAGTCTGACTAGCCTCAATGAGCAGTTCTTC.

This clonotype appeared a few times. The chain links TRBV7-2 to TRBJ2-1; 8 bases fit TRBD1. Germline V lookup: CDR1 SGHTA, CDR2 FQGNSA. This CDR3 is built from 16 residues. The V and J ends lost 4 bases and 4 bases, in that order; junction bases with no gene match: 9. This CDR3 reads CASSSRRGQGYNEQFF. In DNA, the CDR3 is TGTGCCAGCAGCTCCCGGCGTGGACAGGGATACAATGAGCAGTTCTTC.

The V gene is TRBV4-2, the J gene TRBJ1-6; D unresolved. Germline CDR1 LGHNA, CDR2 YNFKEQ. This CDR3 contains 16 residues. Trimming took 0 bases from V and 6 from J, leaving 12 bases between them. The CDR3 sequence: CASSQELAEGNSPLHF. The CDR3 DNA is TGTGCCAGCAGCCAAGAGCTGGCGGAGGGTAATTCACCCCTCCACTTT.

The chain combines TRBV10-3 with TRBJ2-1; the D is unclear. Germline lookup yields CDR1 ENHRY and CDR2 SYGVKD. V lost 0 bases to trimming and J lost 0 bases, with 9 bases between them. This CDR3 is 16 amino acids long. The CDR3 loop is CAISESGTVSYNEQFF. CDR3 DNA sequence: TGTGCCATCAGTGAGTCTGGCACCGTCTCCTACAATGAGCAGTTCTTC.

The chain joins TRBV20-1 to TRBJ2-1; TRBD2 matches at 7 bases. The germline CDR1 and CDR2 sequences are DFQATT and SNEGSKA (reference sequence). The V segment lost 6 bases and the J segment 3 bases; nucleotides outside the gene matches: 8. This CDR3 spans 14 amino acids. The chain's CDR3 is CSAFPSGNYNEQFF. In DNA, the CDR3 is TGCAGTGCCTTTCCTAGCGGAAACTACAATGAGCAGTTCTTC.

This sequence joins TRBV27 and TRBJ2-3, with TRBD1 matching 9 bases. Unmatched junction bases numbered 14, after V lost 4 bases and J lost 0 bases. The CDR3 loop spans 19 amino acids. Germline loops: CDR1 MNHEY, CDR2 SMNVEV (reference sequence). The DNA for the CDR3 is TGTGCCAGCAGTTCTTTACGGGGACAGGGACTCCTTAGCACAGATACGCAGTATTTT. It codes for CASSSLRGQGLLSTDTQYF.

The chain links TRBV20-1 to TRBJ1-5; 9 bases agree with TRBD1. The CDR3 contains 18 residues. The V gene's germline CDR1 is DFQATT and CDR2 SNEGSKA (reference sequence). V was pared by 2 bases and J by 4 bases, with 15 bases of the junction left unmatched. CDR3 sequence (DNA): TGCAGTGCTAGAAGAGCCGGGACAGGGAAGCAAGGGAATCAGCCCCAGCATTTT. Its translation: CSARRAGTGKQGNQPQHF.

As concerns this clonotype: Just one base apart from a much larger clone, this may be a read error. This chain uses TRBV7-3 with TRBJ2-1, with TRBD2 as a possible D gene (6 bases). The CDR3 extends over 15 amino acids. The V and J ends lost 1 base and 4 bases respectively, with 11 bases between them. The germline V gene has CDR1 SGHTA and CDR2 FQGTGA. The chain's CDR3 is CASSLKAEGYNEQFF. CDR3 sequence (DNA): TGTGCCAGCAGCTTAAAAGCGGAGGGTTACAATGAGCAGTTCTTC.

This clonotype was seen just once. V is TRBV4-3 and J is TRBJ2-3; 7 bases fit TRBD2. The V gene end was trimmed by 0 bases and the J gene end by 4 bases; junction bases not matched to a gene: 4. CDR1 is LGHNA and CDR2 is YSLEER in the germline V gene. This CDR3 has 15 amino acids. This CDR3 is CASSQDGGRADTQYF. The CDR3, as DNA: TGCGCCAGCAGCCAAGATGGGGGGAGGGCAGATACGCAGTATTTT.

This clonotype has just a few counts. The chain has TRBV12-3 or TRBV12-4 and TRBJ2-3, with D perhaps TRBD1 (5 bases). This CDR3 has 14 amino acids. The germline V and J ends were trimmed by 6 bases and 0 bases, with 10 bases remaining between them. CDR3 sequence: CASRSQGSTDTQYF. In nucleotides, the CDR3 is TGTGCCAGCAGGTCCCAGGGAAGCACAGATACGCAGTATTTT.

J is TRBJ1-4 and V is TRBV20-1; D unclear. V dropped 2 bases and J dropped 8 bases, with 18 bases sitting between them. Germline V gives CDR1 DFQATT, CDR2 SNEGSKA (reference sequence). The CDR3 has 15 residues. The chain's CDR3 is CSARPPGRAWEKLFF. DNA of the CDR3: TGCAGTGCTAGACCTCCGGGGAGGGCTTGGGAAAAACTGTTTTTT.